The 25 T cell receptor beta chains below all came from one sample that was sequenced in a study of T cell repertoires in aging, cancer and after chemotherapy. Rearranged V-D-J TRB sequences were amplified with a mixed TRB-A/B primer pool. A single record per CDR3 protein comes from TCRdb applying MiXCR to the multiplex PCR reads. The profile shows over 3,500 distinct CDR3 sequences, more than 25% of them singletons. The template was genomic DNA from peripheral blood, not RNA. The specimen was blood. These receptors came from a human donor with a solid tumor.

This clonotype is deemed medium-sized (0.01 to 0.1%). The gene calls are TRBV15 and TRBJ1-3, with D hard to call. Germline lookup yields CDR1 LNHNV and CDR2 YYDKDF (reference sequence). V was shortened by 0 bases and J by 0 bases, with 12 bases between the two germline ends. CDR3 length equals 17 residues. CDR3 bases: TGTGCCACCAGCAGAGATTTGCAGCGGAGCTCTGGAAACACCATATATTTT. This translates into CATSRDLQRSSGNTIYF.

V is TRBV6-5 and J is TRBJ1-1, with a possible D match to TRBD1 (6 bases). CDR1 MNHEY and CDR2 SVGAGI come from the germline V gene. Trimming removed 4 bases at V and 1 base at J, with 13 bases between. CDR3 size: 15 residues. DNA for the CDR3: TGTGCCAGCAGTTCCTTTGGACAGCCGAACACTGAAGCTTTCTTT. It encodes CASSSFGQPNTEAFF.

Judged by abundance, this clonotype is medium-sized. CDR3 sequence reads: CASSLATGGTYEQYF. As DNA, the CDR3 is TGTGCCAGCAGTTTAGCGACGGGGGGAACCTACGAGCAGTACTTC. The gene calls are TRBV27 and TRBJ2-7, with 7 bases identical to TRBD2. The length of the CDR3 is 15 residues. The junction had 6 bases not matched to a gene; V was cut back by 2 bases and J by 2 bases. CDR1 and CDR2 from the germline V gene are MNHEY and SMNVEV (reference sequence).

This clonotype is deemed medium-sized. The chain recombines TRBV19 with TRBJ1-1; the D is unclear. Trimming cost V 6 bases and J 4 bases, with 9 bases left between them. The CDR3 totals 12 residues. The germline CDR1 and CDR2 sequences are LNHDA and SQIVND (reference sequence). Written as DNA, the CDR3 is TGTGCCAGTAGACAGTGGAGCACTGAAGCTTTCTTT. Protein: CASRQWSTEAFF. The complete variable domain, with remaining parts taken from reference TRBV19 and TRBJ1-1, reads DGGITQSPKYLFRKEGQNVTLSCEQNLNHDAMYWYRQDPGQGLRLIYYSQIVNDFQKGDIAEGYSVSREKKESFPLTVTSAQKNPTAFYLCASRQWSTEAFFGQGTRLTVV.

Sample share makes this clonotype medium-sized (0.01 to 0.1%). The gene calls are TRBV19 and TRBJ2-2; 11 bases fit TRBD2. The CDR3 is 19 residues long. V shed 5 bases, J shed 3 bases, and the junction held 14 bases outside the gene matches. The germline gives CDR1 LNHDA, CDR2 SQIVND (reference sequence). The CDR3 DNA sequence: TGTGCCAGTAGTCGTGCAGGCCTTACTAGCGGGGGATACACCGGGGAGCTGTTTTTT. It yields the protein CASSRAGLTSGGYTGELFF.

The genes are TRBV20-1 and TRBJ2-1; TRBD1 agrees at 7 bases. The CDR3 contains 13 residues. Trimming removed 7 bases from V and 10 bases from J; junction bases left unmatched: 13. Germline lookup yields CDR1 DFQATT and CDR2 SNEGSKA (reference sequence). CDR3 loop: CSVPSQGLREQFF. CDR3 nucleotides: TGCAGTGTCCCTTCACAGGGGCTTCGAGAGCAGTTCTTC.

This clonotype rates as medium-sized. The rearrangement joins TRBV6-5 to TRBJ2-7; 8 bases line up with TRBD1. V shed 2 bases and J 4 bases; nucleotides not matched to a gene: 4. Per germline, CDR1 MNHEY and CDR2 SVGAGI. This CDR3 has 14 residues. The CDR3 DNA is TGTGCCAGCAGTTACGGGACAGGAAGATACGAGCAGTACTTC. It translates to CASSYGTGRYEQYF.

Sample share makes this clonotype medium-sized. The CDR3 nucleotides are TGTGCCAGCAGCTTGGCCCAGGGGGCTGGAGAGACCCAGTACTTC. Translated: CASSLAQGAGETQYF. V usage is TRBV5-6 and J usage is TRBJ2-5, with 8 positions matching TRBD1. Germline values: CDR1 SGHDT, CDR2 YYEEEE. Unmatched junction bases numbered 5, after V lost 0 bases and J lost 4 bases. The CDR3 runs 15 residues.

The gene calls are TRBV28 and TRBJ2-2; TRBD2 matches 7 bases. V shed 5 bases, J shed 0 bases, and the junction held 3 bases outside the gene matches. CDR3 length: 15 residues. In germline, CDR1 is MDHEN, CDR2 SYDVKM. The CDR3 spells CASSRGLPNTGELFF. The CDR3, as DNA: TGTGCCAGCAGTAGGGGACTACCGAACACCGGGGAGCTGTTTTTT.

This clonotype was picked up a small number of times. The CDR3, as DNA: TGTGCCAGCAGCTTGGGACAGATGAATTCACCCCTCCACTTT. Protein: CASSLGQMNSPLHF. The gene calls are TRBV5-6 and TRBJ1-6, with D perhaps matching TRBD1 (5 bases). The CDR3 length is 14 residues. CDR1 is SGHDT, CDR2 YYEEEE, per germline. The V and J ends lost 0 bases and 7 bases respectively, with 8 bases between them.

There are a few counts of this clonotype. The chain recombines TRBV12-3 or TRBV12-4 with TRBJ1-2; D possibly corresponds to TRBD1 (5 bases). V gave up 6 bases and J gave up 8 bases, with 16 bases separating them. CDR3 length: 13 residues. CDR3 residues: CASRGGLGEGYTF. In DNA, the CDR3 is TGTGCCAGCAGGGGGGGGTTGGGTGAGGGCTACACCTTC.

As regards this clonotype: This may stem from a read error, because a much larger clone lies one nucleotide away. The CDR3 bases are TGTGCCAGTAGTCCTCCCGGGACACGGGTTGGCGAGCAGTACTTC. Translated, it gives CASSPPGTRVGEQYF. J is TRBJ2-7 and V is TRBV19, with a possible D match to TRBD1 (6 bases). The CDR3 runs to 15 residues. Germline CDR1 is LNHDA and CDR2 is SQIVND (reference sequence). Trimming pared 5 bases from V and 6 bases from J, leaving 20 bases between.

Only a few counts were recorded for this clonotype. The chain joins TRBV11-2 to TRBJ2-3, with TRBD2 matching over 11 bases. Germline V lookup: CDR1 SGHAT, CDR2 FQNNGV. CDR3 length: 19 residues. Germline trimming cut 4 bases from V and 0 bases from J; bases unmatched to any gene: 12. CDR3 sequence: CASSSFRRLAGRSTDTQYF. CDR3 DNA: TGTGCCAGCAGCTCGTTCCGCCGACTAGCGGGGCGCAGCACAGATACGCAGTATTTT.

By share, this clonotype ranks as medium-sized (0.01 to 0.1%). V is TRBV19 and J is TRBJ2-5; 8 nucleotides line up with TRBD1. V lost 1 base to trimming and J lost 5 bases; unmatched junction nucleotides: 6. Germline CDR1 LNHDA, CDR2 SQIVND (reference sequence). The CDR3 totals 15 residues. The CDR3, as DNA: TGTGCCAGTAGTATAGTTGGCGGACAGGGTGAGACCCAGTACTTC. It specifies CASSIVGGQGETQYF.

As to this clonotype: A much larger clone lies a single base off, so this may be a read error. The V gene is TRBV27, the J gene TRBJ2-7; TRBD1 might be the D (6 bases). Germline V gene data show CDR1 as MNHEY and CDR2 as SMNVEV (reference sequence). CDR3 length: 14 residues. CDR3 DNA: TGTGCCAGCAGTTTCTCAGGGGCCTCCTACAAGCAGTACTTC. It yields the protein CASSFSGASYKQYF.

This clonotype is labeled medium-sized. J is TRBJ2-5 and V is TRBV6-5; 11 positions agree with TRBD1. The CDR3 runs 16 residues. The ends lost 6 bases at V and 5 bases at J; junction bases unmatched: 11. Germline lookup yields CDR1 MNHEY and CDR2 SVGAGI. The CDR3 nucleotides are TGTGCCAGCAGCGCTCTCGGACAGGGGGCGGGTGAGACCCAGTACTTC. It codes for CASSALGQGAGETQYF.

This clonotype showed up just a few times. This chain joins TRBV4-3 and TRBJ1-3; no clear D gene. V was pared by 1 base and J by 6 bases, with 13 bases between. The germline CDR1 and CDR2 sequences are LGHNA and YSLEER. The CDR3 sequence is 15 residues long. This CDR3 reads CASSQVMGSSNTIYF. The DNA of the CDR3 is TGCGCCAGCAGCCAAGTCATGGGGAGCTCAAACACCATATATTTT.

A remark on this clonotype: Relative to the germline gene, one junction end is altered; a read error may explain this. This chain links TRBV4-3 with TRBJ1-1, with 7 bases identical to TRBD1. The CDR3 is 15 residues long. Germline V CDR1 and CDR2: LGHNA, YSLEER. Here the CDR3 DNA reads TGTGCCAGCAGCCTCTACAGGGGTGAAAGCACTGAAGCTTTCTTT. This translates into CASSLYRGESTEAFF.

This clonotype was observed a handful of times. This chain joins TRBV20-1 and TRBJ2-7, with D hard to call. Deletions cut 6 bases from V and 3 bases from J, with 9 bases between. Looked up from germline, CDR1 is DFQATT and CDR2 is SNEGSKA (reference sequence). This CDR3 comprises 11 residues. The CDR3 DNA reads as TGCAGTGCACCGAGAGACTACGAGCAGTACTTC. It translates to CSAPRDYEQYF.

This clonotype was detected once. The chain carries TRBV6-4 and TRBJ2-3; TRBD2 aligns across 7 bases. The V and J ends lost 3 bases and 0 bases, in that order; junction bases with no gene match: 3. CDR1 is MRHNA, CDR2 SNTAGT, per germline. The CDR3 consists of 15 residues. CDR3 loop: CASSEWGGSTDTQYF. CDR3 in DNA: TGTGCCAGCAGTGAGTGGGGGGGTAGCACAGATACGCAGTATTTT.

To note about this clonotype: This may be a read error: a much more frequent sequence differs by one nucleotide. V usage is TRBV19 and J usage is TRBJ2-2; the match to TRBD1 covers 9 bases. This CDR3 comprises 15 residues. Germline CDR1 reads LNHDA; CDR2 reads SQIVND (reference sequence). The CDR3 loop is CASSIGTGVTVELFF. The CDR3 region has the DNA TGTGCCAGTAGTATAGGGACAGGGGTCACCGTGGAGCTGTTTTTT. Using reference TRBV19 and TRBJ2-2 for the parts outside the CDR3, the full variable domain is DGGITQSPKYLFRKEGQNVTLSCEQNLNHDAMYWYRQDPGQGLRLIYYSQIVNDFQKGDIAEGYSVSREKKESFPLTVTSAQKNPTAFYLCASSIGTGVTVELFFGEGSRLTVL.

As for this clonotype: Given a much more abundant clone one base away, this may be a read error. The chain joins TRBV19 to TRBJ1-5; D ambiguous. The germline gives CDR1 LNHDA, CDR2 SQIVND (reference sequence). The CDR3 totals 14 residues. The CDR3 coding sequence is TGTGCCAGTAGTATAGGTTACGAGAATCAGCACCAGCATTTT. It specifies CASSIGYENQHQHF.

Judged by abundance, this clonotype is medium-sized. The genes are TRBV6-5 and TRBJ1-1; D ambiguous. The V and J ends lost 5 bases and 3 bases respectively, with 13 bases between them. The CDR3 runs to 14 residues. Germline CDR1 reads MNHEY; CDR2 reads SVGAGI. This CDR3 is CASSPLRPDTEAFF. The CDR3 nucleotides are TGTGCCAGCAGTCCCCTTCGCCCGGACACTGAAGCTTTCTTT.

This clonotype showed up just once. This chain uses TRBV10-3 with TRBJ1-1; D perhaps matches TRBD1 (6 bases). The CDR3 is 12 residues long. The ends were cut back, 8 bases at V and 5 bases at J, with 12 bases in the middle. From germline, CDR1 is ENHRY and CDR2 SYGVKD. The CDR3 DNA follows: TGTGCCATCGGCGGGGGCAGGACTGAAGCTTTCTTT. Translated: CAIGGGRTEAFF.

This chain links TRBV6-5 with TRBJ2-3; 8 bases match TRBD1. Trimming removed 5 bases from V and 5 bases from J; junction bases left unmatched: 3. The CDR3 spans 13 residues. Germline lookup yields CDR1 MNHEY and CDR2 SVGAGI. This CDR3 reads CASSLGQGDTQYF. The CDR3 DNA reads TGTGCCAGCAGTCTCGGACAGGGAGATACGCAGTATTTT.